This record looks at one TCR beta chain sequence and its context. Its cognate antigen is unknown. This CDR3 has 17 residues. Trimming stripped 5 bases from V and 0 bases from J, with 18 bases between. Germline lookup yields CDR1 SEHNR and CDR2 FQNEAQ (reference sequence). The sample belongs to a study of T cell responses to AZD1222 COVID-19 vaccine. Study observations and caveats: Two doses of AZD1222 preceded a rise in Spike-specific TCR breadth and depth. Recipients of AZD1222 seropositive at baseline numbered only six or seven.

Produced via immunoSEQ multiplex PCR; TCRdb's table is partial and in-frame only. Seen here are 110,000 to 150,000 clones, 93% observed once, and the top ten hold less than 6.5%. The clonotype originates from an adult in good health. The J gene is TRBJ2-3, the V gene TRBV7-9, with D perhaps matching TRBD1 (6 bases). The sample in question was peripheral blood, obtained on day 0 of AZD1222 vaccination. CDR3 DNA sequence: TGTGCCAGCAGCCCCACACGGACAGATGTTAGCACAGATACGCAGTATTTT. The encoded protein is CASSPTRTDVSTDTQYF.